This is a list of T cell receptor beta chains from one sample in a study of blood T cell repertoires in COVID-19. Some clones are missing from TCRdb's copy, which holds only in-frame ones; the method was immunoSEQ multiplex PCR. The sample carries 300,000 to 400,000 clones, 65% to 90% recorded once. The sequencing input was peripheral blood. These receptors came from a woman aged 60-75 years with COVID-19, enrolled during active disease. The CDR3 runs from the conserved cysteine through the conserved F or W. Fields, in order: V gene, J gene, clone size, D gene, CDR3 DNA, CDR3 protein. A D gene is named only where the DNA matches it firmly. Clone sizes are given selectively: once, few, many, or a class where the clone is expanded.

V gene: TRBV5-1
J gene: TRBJ1-3
clone size: -
D gene: TRBD1
CDR3 DNA: TGCGCCAGCAGCTCAGGGGGCGCGGGGGGAAACACCATATATTTT
CDR3 protein: CASSSGGAGGNTIYF

V gene: TRBV7-9
J gene: TRBJ2-2
clone size: once
D gene: -
CDR3 DNA: TGTGCCAGCAGCTTTTCCCTAGCCTCCGGGGAGCTGTTTTTT
CDR3 protein: CASSFSLASGELFF

V gene: TRBV18
J gene: TRBJ1-2
clone size: once
D gene: TRBD1
CDR3 DNA: TGTGCCAGCTCACCAGGGTGGGACAGTAACTATGGCTACACCTTC
CDR3 protein: CASSPGWDSNYGYTF

V gene: TRBV3-1/TRBV3-2
J gene: TRBJ2-5
clone size: -
D gene: TRBD1
CDR3 DNA: TGTGCCAGCAGTGACAGGGGGCAAGAGACCCAGTACTTC
CDR3 protein: CASSDRGQETQYF

V gene: TRBV11-2
J gene: TRBJ1-2
clone size: -
D gene: -
CDR3 DNA: TGTGCCAGCAGCTCAATCGGGGATACTAACTATGGCTACACCTTC
CDR3 protein: CASSSIGDTNYGYTF

V gene: TRBV30
J gene: TRBJ1-2
clone size: -
D gene: -
CDR3 DNA: TGTGCCTGGGGGGGCTTTAACCCAGGCACCTTC
CDR3 protein: CAWGGFNPGTF

V gene: TRBV10-3
J gene: TRBJ2-1
clone size: -
D gene: -
CDR3 DNA: TGTGCCATCAGTTCACCCTCCGCGGGTACCTACAATGAGCAGTTCTTC
CDR3 protein: CAISSPSAGTYNEQFF

V gene: TRBV5-1
J gene: TRBJ1-1
clone size: once
D gene: -
CDR3 DNA: TGCGCCAGCACCAGCGGAGGGGTGAACACTGAAGCTTTCTTT
CDR3 protein: CASTSGGVNTEAFF

V gene: TRBV5-1
J gene: TRBJ1-6
clone size: -
D gene: -
CDR3 DNA: TGCGCCAGCAGCTTGGGCGGGGATTCACCCCTCCACTTT
CDR3 protein: CASSLGGDSPLHF

V gene: TRBV9
J gene: TRBJ2-5
clone size: -
D gene: TRBD2
CDR3 DNA: TGTGCCAGCAGCGTAACCGGGACTACCGTTTACTTC
CDR3 protein: CASSVTGTTVYF

V gene: TRBV6-5
J gene: TRBJ2-1
clone size: -
D gene: -
CDR3 DNA: TGTGCCAGCAGTTACTACACAGGGAGATTTAATGAGCAGTTCTTC
CDR3 protein: CASSYYTGRFNEQFF

V gene: TRBV4-1
J gene: TRBJ2-5
clone size: -
D gene: TRBD2
CDR3 DNA: TGCGCCAGCAGCCAAGGTGGGACTAGCATGCCGGAGACCCAGTACTTC
CDR3 protein: CASSQGGTSMPETQYF

V gene: TRBV9
J gene: TRBJ2-3
clone size: -
D gene: -
CDR3 DNA: TGTGCCAGCAGCGTAGGGGGGCCGGTTGATACGCAGTATTTT
CDR3 protein: CASSVGGPVDTQYF

V gene: TRBV24-1
J gene: TRBJ2-1
clone size: -
D gene: -
CDR3 DNA: TGTGCCACCAGTGACTCGGACACGCATGGGGGCAGCCTCTTC
CDR3 protein: CATSDSDTHGGSLF

V gene: TRBV6-6
J gene: TRBJ1-5
clone size: -
D gene: -
CDR3 DNA: TGTGCCAGCGTAAACGGGCGGGGCAATCAGCCCCAGCATTTT
CDR3 protein: CASVNGRGNQPQHF

V gene: TRBV5-1
J gene: TRBJ2-1
clone size: -
D gene: -
CDR3 DNA: TGCGCCAGCAGCTTGGATAGCAACAATGAGCAGTTCTTC
CDR3 protein: CASSLDSNNEQFF

V gene: TRBV9
J gene: TRBJ2-7
clone size: -
D gene: -
CDR3 DNA: TGTGCCAGCACCCCCCACAGGGACTCCTACGAGCAGTACTTC
CDR3 protein: CASTPHRDSYEQYF

V gene: TRBV4-2
J gene: TRBJ2-1
clone size: -
D gene: -
CDR3 DNA: TGTGCCAGCAGCCCGGACTTGGGCGCGAGGTGGATCTTC
CDR3 protein: CASSPDLGARWIF

V gene: TRBV6-5
J gene: TRBJ1-5
clone size: -
D gene: TRBD1
CDR3 DNA: TGTGCCAGCAGTCTGGACAGGGCTCTGCTGGGGCCCCAGCATTTT
CDR3 protein: CASSLDRALLGPQHF

V gene: TRBV7-9
J gene: TRBJ2-5
clone size: -
D gene: -
CDR3 DNA: TGTGCCAGCAGCTTTGCGTTGCTCGAAGCCCAAGAGACCCAGTACTTC
CDR3 protein: CASSFALLEAQETQYF

V gene: TRBV7-6
J gene: TRBJ1-2
clone size: -
D gene: -
CDR3 DNA: TGTGCCAGCAGCCCGGGGGGGCATAGCTATGGCTACACCTTC
CDR3 protein: CASSPGGHSYGYTF

V gene: TRBV9
J gene: TRBJ2-2
clone size: -
D gene: -
CDR3 DNA: TGTGCCAGCAGCGTATTGGCAGGGGCCACCGGGGAGCTGTTTTTT
CDR3 protein: CASSVLAGATGELFF

V gene: TRBV6-5
J gene: TRBJ2-7
clone size: -
D gene: TRBD2
CDR3 DNA: TGTGCCAGCAGCCGCCGGGGACTAGCGGCCTACGAGCAGTACTTC
CDR3 protein: CASSRRGLAAYEQYF

V gene: TRBV5-1
J gene: TRBJ2-2
clone size: once
D gene: -
CDR3 DNA: TGCGCCAGCAGCTTGTGGGGGCTGGAGAACACCGGGGAGCTGTTTTTT
CDR3 protein: CASSLWGLENTGELFF

V gene: TRBV7-3
J gene: TRBJ2-5
clone size: -
D gene: TRBD2
CDR3 DNA: TGTGCCAGCAGCTTCCAAGGACTAGCGGGGAAAGAGACCCAGTACTTC
CDR3 protein: CASSFQGLAGKETQYF

V gene: TRBV10-2
J gene: TRBJ1-5
clone size: -
D gene: -
CDR3 DNA: TGCGCCAGCAGTGCAGGAGGGACCAATCAGCCCCAGCATTTT
CDR3 protein: CASSAGGTNQPQHF

V gene: TRBV11-1
J gene: TRBJ2-7
clone size: -
D gene: -
CDR3 DNA: TGTGCCAGCAGCTTATCCGACAGTACCGTCTACGAGCAGTACTTC
CDR3 protein: CASSLSDSTVYEQYF

V gene: TRBV6-5
J gene: TRBJ2-3
clone size: -
D gene: -
CDR3 DNA: TGTGCCACCCAACGGGTACCCAATACGCAGTATTTT
CDR3 protein: CATQRVPNTQYF

V gene: TRBV7-8
J gene: TRBJ2-5
clone size: -
D gene: -
CDR3 DNA: TGTGCCAGCAGGGGGACTGGCGGAAAACAAGAGACCCAGTACTTC
CDR3 protein: CASRGTGGKQETQYF

V gene: TRBV6-1
J gene: TRBJ1-2
clone size: -
D gene: -
CDR3 DNA: TGTGCCAGCAGTGAAGGCGATGGGGAGAATGGCTACACCTTC
CDR3 protein: CASSEGDGENGYTF

V gene: TRBV5-4
J gene: TRBJ1-6
clone size: -
D gene: -
CDR3 DNA: TGTGCCAGCAGCTTGGGCAGTTCACCCCTCCACTTT
CDR3 protein: CASSLGSSPLHF

V gene: TRBV12-5
J gene: TRBJ1-4
clone size: -
D gene: TRBD1
CDR3 DNA: TGTGCTAGTGGTTTGCACCGGGACAGACTGTTTTTT
CDR3 protein: CASGLHRDRLFF

V gene: TRBV5-6
J gene: TRBJ1-2
clone size: -
D gene: -
CDR3 DNA: TGTGCCAGCAGCTTGGGGGACACGGGCTATGGCTACACCTTC
CDR3 protein: CASSLGDTGYGYTF

V gene: TRBV9
J gene: TRBJ1-2
clone size: -
D gene: -
CDR3 DNA: TGTGCCAGCAGCGTAGTTTCCAATAACTATGGCTACACCTTC
CDR3 protein: CASSVVSNNYGYTF

V gene: TRBV16
J gene: TRBJ2-7
clone size: few
D gene: -
CDR3 DNA: TGTGCCAGCAGCCACGACAGCCAGCAGTACTTC
CDR3 protein: CASSHDSQQYF

V gene: TRBV27
J gene: TRBJ2-7
clone size: -
D gene: TRBD1
CDR3 DNA: TGTGCCAGCAGTTCCTCGACAGGGGCGGGATACGAGCAGTACTTC
CDR3 protein: CASSSSTGAGYEQYF

V gene: TRBV7-9
J gene: TRBJ2-1
clone size: -
D gene: TRBD1
CDR3 DNA: TGTGCCAGCAGCTTGAGAGGGGGCGATGAGCAGTTCTTC
CDR3 protein: CASSLRGGDEQFF